This T cell receptor beta chain was recovered during a study of blood T cell repertoires in COVID-19 (dated by TCRdb to 2018 to 2021). For the study in its entirety: Collaborator samples came from the United States, Italy and Spain and covered acute and convalescent phases of COVID-19. The prospective study material was composed of cDNA or gDNA derived from T cells, B-cell-depleted T cells, or PBMCs. Deeply sampled blood TCRbeta repertoires from subjects exposed to, actively infected with, or recovered from COVID-19 were included in the dataset. The repertoires were released in a freely available public database intended as a resource for research on the immune response to SARS-CoV-2. The samples were drawn from two sources: the first 160 participants of the ongoing ImmuneRACE study, and approximately 1,300 subjects contributed by 6 global collaborators. Sample metadata almost always included a de-identified subject ID, COVID-19 status, age in years and sex. Where HLA class I and class II types were available, the types were taken from metadata supplied by the sample provider, not from assay-based typing.

TCRbeta CDR3 regions were amplified from genomic DNA by means of the immunoSEQ Assay, a bias-controlled multiplex PCR. The original pipeline was this. Within the assay, amplification of reference gene primers was used to estimate how many nucleated cells each sample contained. To quantify the absolute abundance of each unique TCRbeta CDR3 rearrangement, sequence reads were collapsed and filtered. Productive Simpson clonality was computed per sample as the square root of Simpson's diversity index over productive rearrangements. TCRdb took over this immuneACCESS table, retaining in-frame rearrangements with V and J assigned. Such tables are incomplete; in checked studies, under half of the missing clones stem from an unresolved V gene, and the remainder is unexplained. Clone size and V and J calls were adopted from that table, with D and trimming inferred from the DNA. The table for this sample lists roughly 90,000 clones; roughly 80% of them were counted only once. The top ten hold 3% to 4% of the sample.

Collaborating institutions collected whole blood in K2EDTA tubes following their own protocols. Collaborator samples were shipped for TCRbeta analysis as frozen whole blood, isolated PBMCs, or DNA extracted from either sample type. The CDR3, cysteine through phenylalanine, is 16 amino acids long. Only the CDR3 DNA stays, 48 bases, in frame from base 1. CDR1 and CDR2 are drawn from the germline V gene: MRHNA, SNTAGT. Trimming removed 0 bases from V and 8 bases from J; the gene matches leave 5 bases unexplained. For this clone: No antigen is known for it. Base qualities are not at hand, and no much larger clone is one base apart.

What the study reported, not specific to this receptor: The quantity of clinical and demographic metadata differed by source and by participant and was supplied without curation.

The rearranged chain carries TRBV6-4 and TRBJ2-1; TRBD2 lines up with 12 middle nucleotides. The TCR sequence derives from a man aged 50-60 years with acute or convalescent COVID-19. The sample comprised peripheral blood. The CDR3 amino acid sequence is: CASSDSLAGGRDEQFF. Here is the DNA: TGTGCCAGCAGTGACTCACTAGCGGGAGGTAGGGATGAGCAGTTCTTC.